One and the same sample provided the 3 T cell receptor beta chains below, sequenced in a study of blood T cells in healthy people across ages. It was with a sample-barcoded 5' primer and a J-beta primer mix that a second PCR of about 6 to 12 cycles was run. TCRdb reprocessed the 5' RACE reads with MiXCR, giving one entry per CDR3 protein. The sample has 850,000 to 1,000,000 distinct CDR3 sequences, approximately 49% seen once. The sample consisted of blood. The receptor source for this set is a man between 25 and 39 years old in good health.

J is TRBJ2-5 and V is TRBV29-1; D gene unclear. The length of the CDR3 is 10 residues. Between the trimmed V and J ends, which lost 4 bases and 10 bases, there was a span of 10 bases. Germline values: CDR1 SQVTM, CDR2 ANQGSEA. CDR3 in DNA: TGCAGCGTTGGATCGGGTGTCCAGTACTTC. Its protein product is CSVGSGVQYF. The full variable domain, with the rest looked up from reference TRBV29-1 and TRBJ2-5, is SAVISQKPSRDICQRGTSLTIQCQVDSQVTMMFWYRQQPGQSLTLIATANQGSEATYESGFVIDKFPISRPNLTFSTLTVSNMSPEDSSIYLCSVGSGVQYFGPGTRLLVL.

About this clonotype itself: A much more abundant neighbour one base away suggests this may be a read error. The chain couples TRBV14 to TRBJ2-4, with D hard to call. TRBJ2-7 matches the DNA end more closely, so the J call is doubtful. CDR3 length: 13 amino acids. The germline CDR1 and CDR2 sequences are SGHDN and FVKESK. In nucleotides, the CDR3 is TGTGCCAACAGCCAACTCACTGACTACGAGCAGTACTTC. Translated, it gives CANSQLTDYEQYF.

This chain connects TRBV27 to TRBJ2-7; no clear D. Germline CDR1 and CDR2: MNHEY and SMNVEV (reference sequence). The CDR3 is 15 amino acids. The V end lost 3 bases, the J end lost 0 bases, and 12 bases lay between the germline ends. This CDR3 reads CASSLNPVSSYEQYF. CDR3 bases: TGTGCCAGCAGTTTGAATCCCGTTAGCTCCTACGAGCAGTACTTC.